This T cell receptor beta chain originates from a study of CD8+CD57+ T cells in acquired aplastic anemia. Genomic DNA served as template for TCR beta VDJ and CDR3 profiling. TCRdb fed the reads into MiXCR, producing one record per CDR3 protein. The data hold about half a million distinct CDR3 sequences, with about a third observed a single time. Patients chosen for sequencing had shown CD8+CD57+ cell expansion by flow cytometry. Between the trimmed V and J ends, which lost 3 bases and 1 base, there was a span of 9 bases. The germline V gene has CDR1 DFQATT and CDR2 SNEGSKA (reference sequence). The CDR3 totals 13 residues. This clonotype was counted many times.

Sequenced input: sorted CD4+, CD8+, or CD8+CD57+ T cells (not recorded which) from PBMCs. The chain links TRBV20-1 to TRBJ2-5; the D gene is possibly TRBD1 (6 bases). The sequence came from a human donor with aplastic anemia. CDR3 protein: CSARWGPQETQYF. CDR3 nucleotide sequence: TGCAGTGCTAGGTGGGGGCCCCAAGAGACCCAGTACTTC.